This T cell receptor beta chain emerged from a study of blood T cell repertoires in COVID-19. The data were produced by immunoSEQ multiplex PCR, yet TCRdb's version contains in-frame clones alone and is incomplete. The data hold 120,000 to 150,000 clones, with approximately 87% observed a single time. Trimming took 8 bases from V and 4 from J, leaving 11 bases between them. The germline CDR1 and CDR2 sequences are LNHNV and YYDKDF (reference sequence). The CDR3 is made up of 13 amino acids. Sequencing was done on a sample of peripheral blood. V gene TRBV15 combines with J gene TRBJ1-4; no clear D. This clonotype was sampled from a woman aged 40 to 50 with acute or convalescent COVID-19. CDR3 sequence (DNA): TGTGCCACCGGGCTTGGAAATAATGAAAAACTGTTTTTT. This translates into CATGLGNNEKLFF.